This note documents a single TCR beta chain sequence. What antigen it recognizes has not been identified. Base quality data are lacking; no much larger clone is found one base away. The CDR3 covers 13 residues, taking in both the cysteine and the phenylalanine. The sequence is cut down to CDR3 DNA, 39 bases in frame from base 1. CDR1 is given as SGHRS and CDR2 as YFSETQ, both from the germline V gene. V lost 0 bases and J lost 2 bases; the stretch between them is 5 bases long. The sample is drawn from a study of patients and donors after allogeneic stem cell transplantation (TCRdb year 2020). Library creation used RT-PCR. This sample was sequenced with a NextSeq 550. The raw public reads went through TCRdb reprocessing: fastp at Q25, MiXCR clone calling, in-frame beta chains kept. Records with the same CDR3 protein are collapsed into one entry carrying the most frequent genes and DNA. Here the sample has 50,000 to 60,000 distinct CDR3 sequences; 13% occur a single time. Together, the top ten hold 25% to 40% of the sample.

This chain is built from TRBV5-1 and TRBJ2-5; the D gene assignment is perhaps TRBD1 or TRBD2, with each matching 5 bases. This clonotype was obtained from a human donor who was either an allogeneic HSCT recipient or a stem cell or donor lymphocyte infusion donor (not recorded which). It is not recorded whose cells these are; they may come from a transplant donor. Sample: blood, either unsorted or a sorted T cell fraction (not recorded which). The DNA reads as follows: TGCGCCAGCAGCTTGGGGGGGCAAGAGACCCAGTACTTC. Its protein product is CASSLGGQETQYF. Outside the CDR3, residues come from the reference TRBV5-1 and TRBJ2-5 proteins, so the full variable domain is: KAGVTQTPRYLIKTRGQQVTLSCSPISGHRSVSWYQQTPGQGLQFLFEYFSETQRNKGNFPGRFSGRQFSNSRSEMNVSTLELGDSALYLCASSLGGQETQYFGPGTRLLVL.